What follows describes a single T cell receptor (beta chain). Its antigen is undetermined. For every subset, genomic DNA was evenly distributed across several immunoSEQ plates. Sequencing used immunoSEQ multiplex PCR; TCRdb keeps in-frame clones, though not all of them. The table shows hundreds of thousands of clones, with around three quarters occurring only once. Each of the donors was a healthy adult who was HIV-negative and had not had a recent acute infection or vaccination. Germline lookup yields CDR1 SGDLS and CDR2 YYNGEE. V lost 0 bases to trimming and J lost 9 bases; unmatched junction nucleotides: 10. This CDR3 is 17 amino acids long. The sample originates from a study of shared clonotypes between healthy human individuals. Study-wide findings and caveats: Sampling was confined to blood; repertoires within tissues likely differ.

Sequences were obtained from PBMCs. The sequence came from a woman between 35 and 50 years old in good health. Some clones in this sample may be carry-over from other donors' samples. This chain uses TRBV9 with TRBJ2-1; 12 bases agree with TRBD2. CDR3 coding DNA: TGTGCCAGCAGCGTAGGGGAGACTAGCGGGAGTTGGAGTGAGCAGTTCTTC. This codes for CASSVGETSGSWSEQFF.